This T cell receptor (beta chain) was sequenced in a study of T-cell memory formation after mild COVID-19. This clonotype appeared a few times. TCRdb re-called the 5' RACE reads with MiXCR, one entry per CDR3 protein. Here the sample spans roughly 300,000 distinct CDR3 sequences, roughly 15% being singletons. The CDR3 is 13 residues long. J was trimmed by 5 bases and V by 5 bases; bases with no gene match: 3. The V gene is TRBV12-3 or TRBV12-4, the J gene TRBJ1-2; 9 bases fit TRBD1. Source material: PBMCs or a T cell subset sorted from them (not recorded which). The clonotype was recovered from a man aged 18 to 29 who had mild COVID-19 (a few samples of this study predate the infection). Cell type and time point are not known. CDR3 region: CASSTGGFYGYTF. The CDR3 DNA reads TGTGCCAGCAGTACAGGGGGCTTTTATGGCTACACCTTC.